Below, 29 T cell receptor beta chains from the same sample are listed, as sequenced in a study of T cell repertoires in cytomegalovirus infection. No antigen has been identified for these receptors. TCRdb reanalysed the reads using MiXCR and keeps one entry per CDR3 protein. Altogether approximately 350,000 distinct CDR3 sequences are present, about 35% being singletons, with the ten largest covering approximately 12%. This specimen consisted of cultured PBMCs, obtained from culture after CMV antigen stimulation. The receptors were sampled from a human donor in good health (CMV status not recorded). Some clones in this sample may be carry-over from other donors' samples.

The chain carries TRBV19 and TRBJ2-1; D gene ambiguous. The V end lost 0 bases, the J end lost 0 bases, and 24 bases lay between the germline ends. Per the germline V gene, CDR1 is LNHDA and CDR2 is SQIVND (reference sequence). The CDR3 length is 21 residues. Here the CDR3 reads CASSIDRSPGTIPSSYNEQFF. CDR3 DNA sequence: TGTGCCAGTAGTATAGATCGGTCCCCTGGAACAATTCCTAGCTCCTACAATGAGCAGTTCTTC.

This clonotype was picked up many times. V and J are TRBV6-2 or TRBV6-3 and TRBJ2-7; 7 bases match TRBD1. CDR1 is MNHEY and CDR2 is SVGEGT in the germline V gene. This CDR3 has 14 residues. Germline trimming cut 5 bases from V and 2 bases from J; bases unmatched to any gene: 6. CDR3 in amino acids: CASSRDRVTYEQYV. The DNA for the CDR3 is TGTGCCAGCAGTCGCGACAGGGTGACCTACGAGCAGTACGTC.

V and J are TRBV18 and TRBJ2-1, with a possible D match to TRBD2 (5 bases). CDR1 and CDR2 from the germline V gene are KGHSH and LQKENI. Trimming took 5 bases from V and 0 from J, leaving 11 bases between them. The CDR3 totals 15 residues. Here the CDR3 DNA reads TGTGCCAGCTCAGCGTTAGGGAGCTCCTACAATGAGCAGTTCTTC. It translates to CASSALGSSYNEQFF.

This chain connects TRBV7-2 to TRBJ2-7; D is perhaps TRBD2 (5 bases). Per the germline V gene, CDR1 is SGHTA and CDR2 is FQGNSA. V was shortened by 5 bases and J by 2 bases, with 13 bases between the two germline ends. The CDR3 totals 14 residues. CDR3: CASSTSVGTYEQYF. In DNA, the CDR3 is TGTGCCAGCAGCACCTCAGTCGGGACCTACGAGCAGTACTTC.

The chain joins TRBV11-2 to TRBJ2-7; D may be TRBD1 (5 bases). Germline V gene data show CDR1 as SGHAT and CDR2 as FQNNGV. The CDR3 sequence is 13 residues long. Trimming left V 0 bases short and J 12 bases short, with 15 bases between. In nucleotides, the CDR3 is TGTGCCAGCAGCTTAGATTACCCCCTGGGGCGGTACTTC. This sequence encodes CASSLDYPLGRYF.

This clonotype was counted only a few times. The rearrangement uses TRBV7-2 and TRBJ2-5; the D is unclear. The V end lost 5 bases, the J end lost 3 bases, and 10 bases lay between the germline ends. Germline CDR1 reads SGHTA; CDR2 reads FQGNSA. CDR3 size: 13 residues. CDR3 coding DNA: TGTGCCAGCAGCCCATCTCCTGAAGAGACCCAGTACTTC. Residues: CASSPSPEETQYF. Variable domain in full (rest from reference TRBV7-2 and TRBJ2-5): GAGVSQSPSNKVTEKGKDVELRCDPISGHTALYWYRQSLGQGLEFLIYFQGNSAPDKSGLPSDRFSAERTGGSVSTLTIQRTQQEDSAVYLCASSPSPEETQYFGPGTRLLVL.

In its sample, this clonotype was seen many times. The chain's CDR3 is CASSLGLQETQYF. The DNA for the CDR3 is TGTGCCAGCAGCTTAGGGCTCCAAGAGACCCAGTACTTC. The chain combines TRBV7-2 with TRBJ2-5, with D unclear. Trimming removed 1 base at V and 1 base at J, with 4 bases between. The CDR3 length is 13 residues. Looked up from germline, CDR1 is SGHTA and CDR2 is FQGNSA.

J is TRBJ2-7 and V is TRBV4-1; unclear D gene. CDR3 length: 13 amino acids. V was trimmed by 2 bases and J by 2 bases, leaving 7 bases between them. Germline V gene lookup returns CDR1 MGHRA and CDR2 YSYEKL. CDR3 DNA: TGCGCCAGCAGCCAACAGGCGGCCTACGAGCAGTACTTC. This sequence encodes CASSQQAAYEQYF.

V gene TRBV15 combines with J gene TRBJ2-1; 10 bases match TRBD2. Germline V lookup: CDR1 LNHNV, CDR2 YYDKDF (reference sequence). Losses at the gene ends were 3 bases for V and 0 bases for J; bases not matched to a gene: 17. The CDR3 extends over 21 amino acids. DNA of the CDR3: TGTGCCACCAGCAGCCTAAGTTCTAGCGGGGGTATGCTCGGCTCCTACAATGAGCAGTTCTTC. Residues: CATSSLSSSGGMLGSYNEQFF.

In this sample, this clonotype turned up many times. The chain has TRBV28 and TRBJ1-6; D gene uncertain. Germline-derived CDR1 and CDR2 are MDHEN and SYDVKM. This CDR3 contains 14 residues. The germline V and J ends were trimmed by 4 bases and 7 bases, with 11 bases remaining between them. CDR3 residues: CASSSRAINSPLHF. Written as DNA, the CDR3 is TGTGCCAGCAGTTCCCGGGCCATCAATTCACCCCTCCACTTT. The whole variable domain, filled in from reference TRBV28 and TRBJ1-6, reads DVKVTQSSRYLVKRTGEKVFLECVQDMDHENMFWYRQDPGLGLRLIYFSYDVKMKEKGDIPEGYSVSREKKERFSLILESASTNQTSMYLCASSSRAINSPLHFGNGTRLTVT.

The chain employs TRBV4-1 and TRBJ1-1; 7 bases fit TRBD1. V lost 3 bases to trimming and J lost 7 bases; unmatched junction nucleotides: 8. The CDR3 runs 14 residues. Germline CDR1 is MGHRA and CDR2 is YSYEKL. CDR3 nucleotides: TGCGCCAGCAGCCAGCAGACAGGGACCGGTGAAGCTTTCTTT. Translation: CASSQQTGTGEAFF.

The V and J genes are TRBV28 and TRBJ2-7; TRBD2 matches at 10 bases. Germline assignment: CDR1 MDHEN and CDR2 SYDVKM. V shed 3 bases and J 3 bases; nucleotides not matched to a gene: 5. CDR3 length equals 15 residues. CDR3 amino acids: CASSLEASGGYEQYF. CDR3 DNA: TGTGCCAGCAGTTTGGAGGCTAGCGGGGGCTACGAGCAGTACTTC.

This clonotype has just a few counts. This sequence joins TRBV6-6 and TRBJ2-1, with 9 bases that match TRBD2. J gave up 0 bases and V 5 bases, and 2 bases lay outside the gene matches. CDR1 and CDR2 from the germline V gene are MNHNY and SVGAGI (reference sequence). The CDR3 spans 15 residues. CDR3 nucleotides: TGTGCCAGCAGTCCTAGCGGGGACTCCTACAATGAGCAGTTCTTC. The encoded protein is CASSPSGDSYNEQFF.

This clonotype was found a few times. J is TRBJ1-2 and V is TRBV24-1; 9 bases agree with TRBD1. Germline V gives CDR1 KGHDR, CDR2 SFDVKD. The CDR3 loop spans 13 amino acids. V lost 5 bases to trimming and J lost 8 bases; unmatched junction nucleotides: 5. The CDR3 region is CATSGGQGFGYTF. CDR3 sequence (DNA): TGTGCCACCAGTGGGGGACAGGGATTCGGCTACACCTTC.

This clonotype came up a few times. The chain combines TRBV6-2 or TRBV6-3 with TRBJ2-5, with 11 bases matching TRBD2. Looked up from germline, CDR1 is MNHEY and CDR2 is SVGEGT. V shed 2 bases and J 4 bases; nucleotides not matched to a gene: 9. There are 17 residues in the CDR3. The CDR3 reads CASSYVPSGRRGETQYF. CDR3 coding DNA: TGTGCCAGCAGTTACGTACCTAGCGGGAGGAGGGGAGAGACCCAGTACTTC.

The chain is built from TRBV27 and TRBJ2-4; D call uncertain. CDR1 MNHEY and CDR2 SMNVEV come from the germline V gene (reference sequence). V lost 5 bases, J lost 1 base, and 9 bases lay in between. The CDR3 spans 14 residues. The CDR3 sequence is CASSPTAAKNIQYF. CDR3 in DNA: TGTGCCAGCAGTCCCACGGCGGCCAAAAACATTCAGTACTTC.

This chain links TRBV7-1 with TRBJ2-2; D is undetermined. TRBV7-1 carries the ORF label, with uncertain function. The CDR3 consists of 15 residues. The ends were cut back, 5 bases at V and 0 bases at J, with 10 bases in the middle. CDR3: CASSARSANTGELFF. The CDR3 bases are TGTGCCAGCAGCGCCCGGTCGGCGAACACCGGGGAGCTGTTTTTT.

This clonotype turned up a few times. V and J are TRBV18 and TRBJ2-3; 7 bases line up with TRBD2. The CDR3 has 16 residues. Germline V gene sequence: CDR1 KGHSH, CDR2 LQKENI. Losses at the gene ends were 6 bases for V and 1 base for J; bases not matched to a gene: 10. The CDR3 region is CASSPWTSGRTDTQYF. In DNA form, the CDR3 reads TGTGCCAGCTCCCCCTGGACTAGTGGTCGCACAGATACGCAGTATTTT. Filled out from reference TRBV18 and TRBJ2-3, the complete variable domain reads NAGVMQNPRHLVRRRGQEARLRCSPMKGHSHVYWYRQLPEEGLKFMVYLQKENIIDESGMPKERFSAEFPKEGPSILRIQQVVRGDSAAYFCASSPWTSGRTDTQYFGPGTRLTVL.

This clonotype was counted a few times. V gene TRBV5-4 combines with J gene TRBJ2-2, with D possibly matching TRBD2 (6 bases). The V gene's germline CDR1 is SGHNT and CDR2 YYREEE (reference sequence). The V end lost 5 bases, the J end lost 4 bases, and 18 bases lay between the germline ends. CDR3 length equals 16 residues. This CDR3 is CASRPGTRQATGELFF. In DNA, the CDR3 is TGTGCCAGCAGACCTGGGACTCGCCAGGCCACCGGGGAGCTGTTTTTT.

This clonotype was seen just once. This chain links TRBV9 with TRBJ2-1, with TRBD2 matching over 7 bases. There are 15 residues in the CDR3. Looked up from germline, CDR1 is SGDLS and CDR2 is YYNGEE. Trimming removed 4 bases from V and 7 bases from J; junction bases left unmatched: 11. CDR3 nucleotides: TGTGCCAGCAGCCCTATGGGGCGGGAGTATAATGAGCAGTTCTTC. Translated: CASSPMGREYNEQFF. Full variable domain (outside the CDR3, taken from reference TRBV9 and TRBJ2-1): DSGVTQTPKHLITATGQRVTLRCSPRSGDLSVYWYQQSLDQGLQFLIQYYNGEERAKGNILERFSAQQFPDLHSELNLSSLELGDSALYFCASSPMGREYNEQFFGPGTRLTVL.

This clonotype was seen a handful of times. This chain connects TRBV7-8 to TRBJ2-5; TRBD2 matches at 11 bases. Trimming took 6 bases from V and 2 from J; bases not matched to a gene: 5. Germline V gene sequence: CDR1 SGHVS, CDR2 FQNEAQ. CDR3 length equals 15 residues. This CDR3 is CASRDRLAGQETQYF. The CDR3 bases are TGTGCCAGCAGAGATAGACTAGCGGGACAAGAGACCCAGTACTTC.

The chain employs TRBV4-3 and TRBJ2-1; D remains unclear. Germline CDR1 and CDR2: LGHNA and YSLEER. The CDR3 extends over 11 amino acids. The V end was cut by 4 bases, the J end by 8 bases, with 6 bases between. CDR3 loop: CASSRSDEQFF. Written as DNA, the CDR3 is TGCGCCAGCAGCCGCTCAGATGAGCAGTTCTTC.

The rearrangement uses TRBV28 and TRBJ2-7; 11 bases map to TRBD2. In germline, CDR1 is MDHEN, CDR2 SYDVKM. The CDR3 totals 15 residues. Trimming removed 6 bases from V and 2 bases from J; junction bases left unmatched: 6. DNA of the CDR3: TGTGCCAGCAGAATCACTAGCGGGAGAACCTACGAGCAGTACTTC. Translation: CASRITSGRTYEQYF.

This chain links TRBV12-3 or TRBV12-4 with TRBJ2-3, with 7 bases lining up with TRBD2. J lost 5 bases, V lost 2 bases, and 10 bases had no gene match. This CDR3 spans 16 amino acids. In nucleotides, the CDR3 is TGTGCCAGCAGTTTAAGTCCCGGGAGGACGGGAGATACGCAGTATTTT. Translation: CASSLSPGRTGDTQYF.

CDR3 bases: TGCGCCAGCAGCCAAGAATCTCAGGGAGATGCCACTGAAGCTTTCTTT. Translating gives CASSQESQGDATEAFF. V is TRBV4-3 and J is TRBJ1-1, with TRBD1 as a possible D gene (5 bases). Germline CDR1 reads LGHNA; CDR2 reads YSLEER. The CDR3 is made up of 16 amino acids. Deletions cut 0 bases from V and 4 bases from J, with 15 bases between.

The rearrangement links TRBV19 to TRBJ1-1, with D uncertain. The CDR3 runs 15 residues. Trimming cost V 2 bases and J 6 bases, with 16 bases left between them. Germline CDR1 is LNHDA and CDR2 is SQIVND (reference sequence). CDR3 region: CASSISPQIGAEAFF. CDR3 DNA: TGTGCCAGTAGTATATCACCTCAAATAGGCGCTGAAGCTTTCTTT. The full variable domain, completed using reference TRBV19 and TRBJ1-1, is DGGITQSPKYLFRKEGQNVTLSCEQNLNHDAMYWYRQDPGQGLRLIYYSQIVNDFQKGDIAEGYSVSREKKESFPLTVTSAQKNPTAFYLCASSISPQIGAEAFFGQGTRLTVV.

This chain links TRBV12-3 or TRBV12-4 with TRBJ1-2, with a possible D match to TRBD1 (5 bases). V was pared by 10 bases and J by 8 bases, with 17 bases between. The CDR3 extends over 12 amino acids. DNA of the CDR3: TGTGCCATCAGATTCAGGGCTGGAGGCTACACCTTC. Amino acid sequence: CAIRFRAGGYTF.

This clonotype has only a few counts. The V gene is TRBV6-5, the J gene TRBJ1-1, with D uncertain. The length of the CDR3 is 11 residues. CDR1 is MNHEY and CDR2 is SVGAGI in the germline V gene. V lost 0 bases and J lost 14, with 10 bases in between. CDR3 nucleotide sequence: TGTGCCAGCAGTTACTCTGGGTTTAGCTTCTTT. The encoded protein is CASSYSGFSFF.

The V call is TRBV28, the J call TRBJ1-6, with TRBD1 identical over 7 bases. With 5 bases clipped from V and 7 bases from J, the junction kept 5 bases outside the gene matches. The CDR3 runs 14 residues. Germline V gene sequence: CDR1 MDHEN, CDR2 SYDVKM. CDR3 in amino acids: CASSPGQTNSPLHF. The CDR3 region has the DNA TGTGCCAGCAGTCCGGGACAGACAAATTCACCCCTCCACTTT. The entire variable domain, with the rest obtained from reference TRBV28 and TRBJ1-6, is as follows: DVKVTQSSRYLVKRTGEKVFLECVQDMDHENMFWYRQDPGLGLRLIYFSYDVKMKEKGDIPEGYSVSREKKERFSLILESASTNQTSMYLCASSPGQTNSPLHFGNGTRLTVT.